This TCR beta chain appears in the sequencing data of a study of Ad26.COV2.S vaccination and SARS-CoV-2 variants. Described treatment: roughly 19 received Ad26.COV2.S at low or high dose, single or two shots; several received placebo; per-sample allocation not given. The investigators took samples on day 63 after the first vaccine or placebo injection. An adult donor aged 18-55 years was enrolled in Boston. Study-level results: Total T cell responses may have been underestimated by the TCR breadth and depth analyses. There was reportedly substantial breadth in spike-specific CD8+ and CD4+ T cell responses after vaccination.

A single count supports this clone. No antigen is known for it. Sequenced by immunoSEQ multiplex PCR; TCRdb stores in-frame clones only, minus some. The sample includes hundreds of thousands of clones, more than 75% of them seen just once. The clonotype was recovered from a person between 18 and 65 years old who received the Ad26.COV2.S COVID-19 vaccine or a placebo. The input for sequencing was peripheral blood, taken in a trial of Ad26.COV2.S vaccine versus placebo.

The CDR3 loop reads CAISGRLAGRDNEQFF. CDR3 DNA sequence: TGTGCCATCAGTGGAAGACTAGCGGGGCGTGACAATGAGCAGTTCTTC. V and J are TRBV10-3 and TRBJ2-1; 11 bases line up with TRBD2. Trimming at V came to 4 bases and at J to 5 bases, leaving 7 bases not matched to a gene. Germline CDR1 is ENHRY and CDR2 is SYGVKD. This CDR3 has 16 residues.